This T cell receptor (beta chain) was recorded in a study of control samples from healthy donors and cancer patients. Here immunoSEQ multiplex PCR was the method, and the copy in TCRdb shows in-frame clones only, minus some. This table holds 100,000 to 150,000 clones, roughly 92% found once. Trimming left V 3 bases short and J 3 bases short, with 2 bases between. The CDR3 spans 11 residues. Sequenced material: blood. This rearrangement joins TRBV12-3 or TRBV12-4 to TRBJ1-1; D is undetermined. This clonotype was obtained from a man between 18 and 35 years old in good health. Here the CDR3 reads CASSFHTEAFF. DNA for the CDR3: TGTGCCAGCAGTTTCCACACTGAAGCTTTCTTT.